The rows below give T cell receptor beta chains drawn from one sample of a study of cytomegalovirus exposure and HLA in healthy donors. Assay used: immunoSEQ multiplex PCR; TCRdb lists only in-frame clones, some missing. The table lists approximately 190,000 clones, over 60% of them singletons. The sequenced sample consisted of PBMCs. Receptor source: a woman aged 25 to 39 in good health and CMV-seropositive. The CDR3 runs from the conserved cysteine through the conserved F or W. A D gene is named only where the DNA matches it firmly. Rows give clone size only sometimes, using once, few, many, or a class for an expanded clone.

TRBD1,TRBV11-2,-,TRBJ1-1,TGTGCCAGCAGCTTCGGGACAGCCAAGGGTCTGGGCTATACTGAAGCTTTCTTT,CASSFGTAKGLGYTEAFF
TRBD2,TRBV4-3,-,TRBJ2-1,TGCGCCAGCAGCCAAAGACTAGCGGGAGATATGATCAGTGAGCAGTTCTTC,CASSQRLAGDMISEQFF
-,TRBV6-6,-,TRBJ2-7,TGTGCCAGCAGTTACTCCCGGGGATTCTACGAGCAGTACTTC,CASSYSRGFYEQYF
TRBD1,TRBV16,-,TRBJ1-5,TGTGCCAGCAGCCAATTTGAGGACAGGATCAGAAGTCAGCCCCAGCATTTT,CASSQFEDRIRSQPQHF
TRBD1,TRBV12-5,once,TRBJ1-1,TGTGCTAGTGGTTTGGCCCGGGACAGGGGGCGGACTGAAGCTTTCTTT,CASGLARDRGRTEAFF
TRBD2,TRBV6-4,-,TRBJ2-3,TGTGCCAGCAGTGACGAGGTCGGGACTAGCGCGGATACGCAGTATTTT,CASSDEVGTSADTQYF
-,TRBV7-7,-,TRBJ2-1,TGTGCCAGCAGCTTAGGGCCCCCGGGGGGCAGATACAATGAGCAGTTCTTC,CASSLGPPGGRYNEQFF
TRBD2,TRBV10-2,-,TRBJ2-1,TGCGCCAGCAGGACTAGCGGTTACAATGAGCAGTTCTTC,CASRTSGYNEQFF
TRBD2,TRBV9,-,TRBJ2-1,TGTGCCAGCAGCACCCTCGGGACTAGCGGGGGATACAATGAGCAGTTCTTC,CASSTLGTSGGYNEQFF
TRBD2,TRBV4-2,-,TRBJ2-7,TGTGCCAGCAGCCAAGAGATGGGGAGGGCGGCCTACGAGCAGTACTTC,CASSQEMGRAAYEQYF
TRBD1,TRBV9,-,TRBJ1-1,TGTGCCAGCAGCTCGTACAGGGGGGGCACTGAAGCTTTCTTT,CASSSYRGGTEAFF
-,TRBV14,-,TRBJ1-4,TGTGCCAGCAGCCAAATTGGTGAGGTTACTGAAAAACTGTTTTTT,CASSQIGEVTEKLFF
-,TRBV5-5,few,TRBJ2-2,TGTGCCAGCAGCCCGACCGGCGGGCTTAGCAACACCGGGGAGCTGTTTTTT,CASSPTGGLSNTGELFF
TRBD1,TRBV28,-,TRBJ1-2,TGTGCCAGCAGTTCCCCAGGACAGGCGGCCTATGGCTACACCTTC,CASSSPGQAAYGYTF
-,TRBV19,-,TRBJ2-7,TGTGCCAGTAGTATGGGGAATAGGGGCTACGAGCAGTACTTC,CASSMGNRGYEQYF
-,TRBV7-2,-,TRBJ1-2,TGTGCCAGCAGCGGCACCTTCTATGGCTACACCTTC,CASSGTFYGYTF
-,TRBV4-1,few,TRBJ2-3,TGCGCCAGCAGCCAAGATTCTCGGACTAGCCCCAGGGGGACGCAGTATTTT,CASSQDSRTSPRGTQYF
-,TRBV4-1,-,TRBJ2-1,TGCGCCAGCAGCCAAGTAGCGGAGAATGAGCAGTTCTTC,CASSQVAENEQFF
-,TRBV28,-,TRBJ1-2,TGTGCCAGCAGTTTAGGGGGGGGGCGATATGGCTACACCTTC,CASSLGGGRYGYTF
-,TRBV7-2,-,TRBJ2-2,TGTGCCAGCAGCTTATCCCGTGGAGGGGACACCGGGGAGCTGTTTTTT,CASSLSRGGDTGELFF
TRBD1,TRBV14,-,TRBJ1-2,TGTGCCAGCAGCCAAGGGGGACAGGGGGCCGTTTATGGCTACACCTTC,CASSQGGQGAVYGYTF
TRBD1,TRBV19,-,TRBJ2-7,TGTGCCAGTAGTCCGACAGCCACAGGGGCCTACGAGCAGTACTTC,CASSPTATGAYEQYF